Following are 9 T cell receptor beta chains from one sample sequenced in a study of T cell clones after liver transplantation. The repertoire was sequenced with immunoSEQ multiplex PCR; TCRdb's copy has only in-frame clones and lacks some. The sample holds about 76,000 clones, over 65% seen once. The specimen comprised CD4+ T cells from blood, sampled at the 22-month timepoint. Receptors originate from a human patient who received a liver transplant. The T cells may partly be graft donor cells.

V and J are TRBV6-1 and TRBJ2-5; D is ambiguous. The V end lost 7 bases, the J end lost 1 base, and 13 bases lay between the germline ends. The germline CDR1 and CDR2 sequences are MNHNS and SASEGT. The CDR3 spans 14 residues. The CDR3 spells CASTRKGSQETQYF. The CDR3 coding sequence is TGTGCCAGCACCCGAAAGGGTAGCCAAGAGACCCAGTACTTC.

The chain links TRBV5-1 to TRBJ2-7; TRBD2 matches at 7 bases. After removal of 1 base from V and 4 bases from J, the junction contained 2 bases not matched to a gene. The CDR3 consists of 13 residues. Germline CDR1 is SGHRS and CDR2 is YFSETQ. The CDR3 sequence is CASSLPGGYEQYF. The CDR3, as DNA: TGCGCCAGCAGCTTGCCGGGGGGATACGAGCAGTACTTC.

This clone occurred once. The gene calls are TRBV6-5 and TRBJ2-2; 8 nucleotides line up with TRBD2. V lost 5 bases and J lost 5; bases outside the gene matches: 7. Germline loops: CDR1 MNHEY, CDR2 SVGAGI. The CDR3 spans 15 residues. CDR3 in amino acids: CASSPSRGGTGELFF. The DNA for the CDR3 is TGTGCCAGCAGTCCCTCTCGGGGGGGTACCGGGGAGCTGTTTTTT.

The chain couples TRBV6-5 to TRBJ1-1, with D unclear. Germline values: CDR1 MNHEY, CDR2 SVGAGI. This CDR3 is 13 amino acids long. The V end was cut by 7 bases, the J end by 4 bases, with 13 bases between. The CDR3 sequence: CASIRPGFTEAFF. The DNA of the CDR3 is TGTGCCAGCATTAGACCGGGATTCACTGAAGCTTTCTTT.

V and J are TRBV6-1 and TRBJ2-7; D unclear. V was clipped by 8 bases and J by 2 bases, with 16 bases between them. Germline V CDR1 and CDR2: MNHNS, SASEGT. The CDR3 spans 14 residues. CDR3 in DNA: TGTGCCAGCTCCCCTAACCTTGTAGCCTACGAGCAGTACTTC. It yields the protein CASSPNLVAYEQYF.

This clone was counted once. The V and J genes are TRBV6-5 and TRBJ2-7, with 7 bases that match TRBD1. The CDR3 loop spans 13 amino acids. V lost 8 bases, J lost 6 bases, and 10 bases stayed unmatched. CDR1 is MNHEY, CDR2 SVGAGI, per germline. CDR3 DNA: TGTGCCAGCCTTAGACAGGGAACCCGCGAGCAGTACTTC. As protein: CASLRQGTREQYF.

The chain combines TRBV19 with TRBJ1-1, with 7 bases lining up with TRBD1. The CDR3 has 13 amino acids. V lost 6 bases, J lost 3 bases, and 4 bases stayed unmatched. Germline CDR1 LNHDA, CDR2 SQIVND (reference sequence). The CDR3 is CASSTTGDTEAFF. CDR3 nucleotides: TGTGCCAGTAGCACAACAGGGGACACTGAAGCTTTCTTT. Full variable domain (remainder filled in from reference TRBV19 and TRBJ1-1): DGGITQSPKYLFRKEGQNVTLSCEQNLNHDAMYWYRQDPGQGLRLIYYSQIVNDFQKGDIAEGYSVSREKKESFPLTVTSAQKNPTAFYLCASSTTGDTEAFFGQGTRLTVV.

CDR3 in DNA: TGTGCCAGCAGTGGCCGACAGGGACCCTACGAGCAGTACTTC. Encoded protein: CASSGRQGPYEQYF. This chain joins TRBV27 and TRBJ2-7; 7 nucleotides agree with TRBD1. Germline CDR1 reads MNHEY; CDR2 reads SMNVEV (reference sequence). This CDR3 has 14 residues. The V gene end was trimmed by 5 bases and the J gene end by 2 bases; junction bases not matched to a gene: 6.

The CDR3 sequence: CASSLWERGAGNTIYF. The CDR3, as DNA: TGTGCCAGCAGCCTCTGGGAACGGGGGGCTGGAAACACCATATATTTT. The chain links TRBV9 to TRBJ1-3; TRBD1 is a possible D gene (5 bases). The V end lost 4 bases, the J end lost 2 bases, and 16 bases lay between the germline ends. Germline V gene lookup returns CDR1 SGDLS and CDR2 YYNGEE. This CDR3 is 16 amino acids long.